The 7 T cell receptor beta chains presented below share a single source sample, sequenced in a study of T cell changes during pregnancy in multiple sclerosis. Profiled with immunoSEQ multiplex PCR; TCRdb holds only in-frame clones, not every one. The data contain tens of thousands of clones, approximately 91% of them singletons. This specimen was peripheral blood, taken in the second trimester of pregnancy. These receptors came from a female donor with multiple sclerosis, enrolled in a pregnancy study.

The chain couples TRBV5-1 to TRBJ1-4; the D is unclear. Trimming stripped 0 bases from V and 0 bases from J, with 6 bases between. The CDR3 is 15 amino acids. In germline, CDR1 is SGHRS, CDR2 YFSETQ. DNA of the CDR3: TGCGCCAGCAGCTTGGGGGCCTCAACTAATGAAAAACTGTTTTTT. This translates into CASSLGASTNEKLFF.

The rearrangement uses TRBV6-5 and TRBJ2-5; a weak D match, TRBD1 (5 bases). Trimming took off 1 base at V and 1 base at J, with 10 bases between the two ends. The CDR3 length is 15 residues. Germline-derived CDR1 and CDR2 are MNHEY and SVGAGI. As DNA, the CDR3 is TGTGCCAGCAGTTACTGGGAAGGGGTCCAAGAGACCCAGTACTTC. It yields the protein CASSYWEGVQETQYF.

This chain joins TRBV29-1 and TRBJ2-3; 11 nucleotides line up with TRBD1. CDR1 and CDR2 from the germline V gene are SQVTM and ANQGSEA. The CDR3 is 14 amino acids. The CDR3 bases are TGCAGTGCTACAGGACAGGGGGCCAAAGATACGCAGTATTTT. It yields the protein CSATGQGAKDTQYF.

V gene TRBV4-3 combines with J gene TRBJ2-3; TRBD1 is a possible D gene (5 bases). The CDR3 is 17 amino acids. Germline V CDR1 and CDR2: LGHNA, YSLEER. V was trimmed by 4 bases and J by 3 bases, leaving 20 bases between them. The CDR3 loop is CASSLRKGLSRTDTQYF. In DNA, the CDR3 is TGCGCCAGCAGCCTAAGGAAGGGGCTTAGCAGGACAGATACGCAGTATTTT.

The chain is built from TRBV28 and TRBJ1-6; D is unclear. With 2 bases removed from V and 10 bases from J, the gap between germline ends came to 12 bases. The CDR3 sequence is 14 residues long. Looked up from germline, CDR1 is MDHEN and CDR2 is SYDVKM. The CDR3 nucleotides are TGTGCCAGCAGTTTAACAGCCTTAGTCTCACCCCTCCACTTT. Protein: CASSLTALVSPLHF.

The genes are TRBV11-2 and TRBJ2-1; 10 bases align to TRBD2. The trim removed 0 bases at V and 4 bases at J, leaving 6 bases unmatched. The CDR3 is made up of 17 amino acids. Germline V CDR1 and CDR2: SGHAT, FQNNGV. The CDR3 here is CASSLDGERGGYNEQFF. CDR3 sequence (DNA): TGTGCCAGCAGCTTAGATGGAGAGCGGGGGGGGTACAATGAGCAGTTCTTC.

The rearrangement joins TRBV28 to TRBJ2-3, with a weak D call TRBD1 (6 bases). CDR1 is MDHEN, CDR2 SYDVKM, per germline. With 3 bases removed from V and 3 bases from J, the gap between germline ends came to 16 bases. The CDR3 loop spans 16 amino acids. CDR3 nucleotide sequence: TGTGCCAGCAGTTTCCCCTCTAGGGGGATAACAGATACGCAGTATTTT. Its translation: CASSFPSRGITDTQYF.